These 27 T cell receptor beta chains were all obtained from the same sample, sequenced in a study of siplizumab effects on memory and regulatory T cells. The data were produced by immunoSEQ multiplex PCR, yet TCRdb's version contains in-frame clones alone and is incomplete. The sample lists 95,000 to 100,000 clones, nearly 95% seen once, with around 11% in the top ten. Sequenced: non-Treg CD4+ T cells sorted from blood. The receptors were gathered from a human donor in good health.

The chain employs TRBV5-1 and TRBJ1-2; 8 bases fit TRBD1. V shed 2 bases and J 6 bases; nucleotides not matched to a gene: 18. CDR3 length: 18 amino acids. Germline V gene lookup returns CDR1 SGHRS and CDR2 YFSETQ. This CDR3 is CASSFTSLDRGGRDGYTF. The CDR3 DNA reads TGCGCCAGCAGCTTCACGAGCCTCGACAGGGGAGGACGGGATGGCTACACCTTC.

Comment on this clone: The sample has other DNA sequences that encode this CDR3 too. The chain joins TRBV2 to TRBJ2-1; 7 bases align to TRBD2. Unmatched junction bases numbered 3, after V lost 2 bases and J lost 2 bases. CDR1 SNHLY and CDR2 FYNNEI come from the germline V gene. CDR3 length equals 15 residues. Here the CDR3 reads CASSELAGPYNEQFF. The CDR3 DNA follows: TGTGCCAGCAGTGAATTAGCGGGCCCCTACAATGAGCAGTTCTTC.

This chain connects TRBV15 to TRBJ1-1; D not resolved. V lost 5 bases and J 0 bases, leaving 13 bases between the germline ends. CDR3 length equals 15 residues. Germline CDR1 LNHNV, CDR2 YYDKDF (reference sequence). The CDR3 spells CATSAEQIMNTEAFF. CDR3 sequence (DNA): TGTGCCACCAGCGCCGAACAGATAATGAACACTGAAGCTTTCTTT.

V is TRBV6-5 and J is TRBJ2-3; D gene unclear. Trimming shortened V by 2 bases and J by 3 bases, and 12 bases separated the two germline ends. CDR1 is MNHEY, CDR2 SVGAGI, per germline. This CDR3 is 15 amino acids long. As DNA, the CDR3 is TGTGCCAGCAGTTACACCCCGTCGGTGACAGATACGCAGTATTTT. Translating it yields CASSYTPSVTDTQYF.

A single count supports this clone. The rearrangement uses TRBV19 and TRBJ1-1; TRBD1 matches at 7 bases. The trim removed 5 bases at V and 0 bases at J, leaving 3 bases unmatched. The CDR3 totals 14 residues. The germline CDR1 and CDR2 sequences are LNHDA and SQIVND (reference sequence). CDR3 sequence reads: CASSPTGMNTEAFF. The CDR3 nucleotides read TGTGCCAGTAGTCCGACAGGGATGAACACTGAAGCTTTCTTT.

The chain combines TRBV19 with TRBJ2-1, with a tentative D call TRBD2 (6 bases). Looked up from germline, CDR1 is LNHDA and CDR2 is SQIVND (reference sequence). Trimming left V 4 bases short and J 5 bases short, with 12 bases between. The CDR3 is 14 amino acids. The CDR3 DNA is TGTGCCAGTAGTAATATAGGAGGGGACAATGAGCAGTTCTTC. Protein sequence: CASSNIGGDNEQFF.

The DNA for the CDR3 is TGCGCCAGCAGCTTGGGTGACTACGAGCAGTACTTC. Translation gives CASSLGDYEQYF. The gene calls are TRBV5-1 and TRBJ2-7; D is ambiguous. Germline V lookup: CDR1 SGHRS, CDR2 YFSETQ. V was pared by 0 bases and J by 3 bases, with 4 bases between. The CDR3 has 12 residues.

V and J are TRBV7-8 and TRBJ2-5; 14 nucleotides match TRBD2. This CDR3 is built from 16 residues. Germline values: CDR1 SGHVS, CDR2 FQNEAQ. V lost 2 bases to trimming and J lost 4 bases; unmatched junction nucleotides: 3. CDR3 sequence: CASSLTGLAGAETQYF. DNA of the CDR3: TGTGCCAGCAGCTTAACGGGACTAGCGGGAGCAGAGACCCAGTACTTC. Supplemented by reference TRBV7-8 and TRBJ2-5, the full variable domain reads GAGVSQSPRYKVAKRGQDVALRCDPISGHVSLFWYQQALGQGPEFLTYFQNEAQLDKSGLPSDRFFAERPEGSVSTLKIQRTQQEDSAVYLCASSLTGLAGAETQYFGPGTRLLVL.

The table lists this clone with a count of one. The chain recombines TRBV13 with TRBJ2-7; D not resolved. Trimming shortened V by 4 bases and J by 9 bases, and 13 bases separated the two germline ends. Germline loops: CDR1 PRHDT, CDR2 FYEKMQ (reference sequence). The CDR3 length is 12 residues. The DNA for the CDR3 is TGTGCCAGCAGCTACTCGGTGTCAGGGCAGTACTTC. This gives the protein CASSYSVSGQYF.

The genes are TRBV6-1 and TRBJ1-2; D is unresolved. The V and J ends lost 6 bases and 3 bases respectively, with 14 bases between them. This CDR3 has 14 residues. The germline CDR1 and CDR2 sequences are MNHNS and SASEGT. The DNA for the CDR3 is TGTGCCAGCAGGGCGTGGGGAGTCGACTATGGCTACACCTTC. Its protein product is CASRAWGVDYGYTF.

This clone was counted once. The chain links TRBV7-3 to TRBJ2-2, with D maybe TRBD2 (5 bases). The CDR3 consists of 12 residues. CDR1 is SGHTA, CDR2 FQGTGA, per germline. V lost 6 bases to trimming and J lost 6 bases, with 8 bases between them. The CDR3 region is CASSLASGELFF. Here the CDR3 DNA reads TGTGCCAGCAGTCTAGCTTCCGGGGAGCTGTTTTTT.

The chain uses TRBV11-2 and TRBJ2-5; 9 bases map to TRBD2. The germline CDR1 and CDR2 sequences are SGHAT and FQNNGV. The CDR3 totals 16 residues. The junction had 8 bases not matched to a gene; V was cut back by 5 bases and J by 1 base. The CDR3 loop is CASSGGLAGFQETQYF. For the CDR3, the DNA is TGTGCCAGCAGCGGGGGGCTAGCGGGATTCCAAGAGACCCAGTACTTC. Looking up the rest from reference TRBV11-2 and TRBJ2-5 gives the full variable domain: EAGVAQSPRYKIIEKRQSVAFWCNPISGHATLYWYQQILGQGPKLLIQFQNNGVVDDSQLPKDRFSAERLKGVDSTLKIQPAKLEDSAVYLCASSGGLAGFQETQYFGPGTRLLVL.

V is TRBV5-1 and J is TRBJ2-7, with 7 bases lining up with TRBD2. The V gene end was trimmed by 0 bases and the J gene end by 4 bases; junction bases not matched to a gene: 7. There are 15 residues in the CDR3. CDR1 and CDR2 (germline): SGHRS, YFSETQ. For the CDR3, the DNA is TGCGCCAGCAGCTTGGAGGCTAGCGGTGGTTACGAGCAGTACTTC. It encodes CASSLEASGGYEQYF.

This rearrangement joins TRBV7-9 to TRBJ2-7, with unresolved D. This CDR3 has 13 amino acids. Deletions cut 3 bases from V and 1 base from J, with 7 bases between. CDR1 and CDR2 from the germline V gene are SEHNR and FQNEAQ (reference sequence). The CDR3 is CASSFSPSYEQYF. The CDR3 DNA reads TGTGCCAGCAGCTTTAGTCCTTCCTACGAGCAGTACTTC.

The rearrangement links TRBV28 to TRBJ2-6, with a possible D match to TRBD2 (5 bases). The CDR3 contains 16 residues. In germline, CDR1 is MDHEN, CDR2 SYDVKM. The V gene lost 6 bases and the J gene lost 0 bases, with 12 bases spanning the gap. CDR3 amino acids: CASSSPGNSGANVLTF. CDR3 sequence (DNA): TGTGCCAGCAGCTCTCCGGGAAACTCTGGGGCCAACGTCCTGACTTTC.

V usage is TRBV5-6 and J usage is TRBJ2-5; D perhaps matches TRBD2 (6 bases). The germline CDR1 and CDR2 sequences are SGHDT and YYEEEE. CDR3 length equals 12 residues. The CDR3 DNA sequence: TGTGTCTCTCAGCTTGGGGGGGAGACCCAGTACTTC. This translates into CVSQLGGETQYF.

The chain combines TRBV5-1 with TRBJ2-3; the D is unclear. V was trimmed by 0 bases and J by 4 bases, leaving 12 bases between them. The CDR3 covers 15 residues. The germline gives CDR1 SGHRS, CDR2 YFSETQ. For the CDR3, the DNA is TGCGCCAGCAGCTTGGCCCCCGAATCTGCAGATACGCAGTATTTT. Amino acids: CASSLAPESADTQYF. Full variable domain (remainder filled in from reference TRBV5-1 and TRBJ2-3): KAGVTQTPRYLIKTRGQQVTLSCSPISGHRSVSWYQQTPGQGLQFLFEYFSETQRNKGNFPGRFSGRQFSNSRSEMNVSTLELGDSALYLCASSLAPESADTQYFGPGTRLTVL.

This clone was picked up one time. This chain connects TRBV25-1 to TRBJ1-4, with D perhaps matching TRBD1 (5 bases). Per the germline V gene, CDR1 is MGHDK and CDR2 is SYGVNS. The CDR3 spans 15 residues. Trimming cost V 0 bases and J 7 bases, with 12 bases left between them. CDR3 sequence (DNA): TGTGCCAGCAGTGAATACCGGGGGAAGAGTGAAAAACTGTTTTTT. Translating it yields CASSEYRGKSEKLFF.

The J gene is TRBJ2-7, the V gene TRBV5-4; 8 nucleotides line up with TRBD1. J gave up 8 bases and V 0 bases, and 7 bases lay outside the gene matches. Germline V gene data show CDR1 as SGHNT and CDR2 as YYREEE (reference sequence). CDR3 length equals 14 residues. The CDR3 sequence is CASSLGQGPRKQYF. The CDR3 DNA is TGTGCCAGCAGCTTGGGACAGGGGCCTAGGAAGCAGTACTTC.

J is TRBJ2-3 and V is TRBV7-9, with unresolved D. This CDR3 is built from 12 residues. V was pared by 5 bases and J by 1 base, with 4 bases between. The germline V gene encodes CDR1 SEHNR and CDR2 FQNEAQ (reference sequence). The CDR3 here is CASSPRTDTQYF. In DNA, the CDR3 is TGTGCCAGCAGCCCCCGCACAGATACGCAGTATTTT.

The chain employs TRBV10-3 and TRBJ2-3, with TRBD2 identical over 9 bases. J was trimmed by 4 bases and V by 8 bases; bases with no gene match: 10. From germline, CDR1 is ENHRY and CDR2 SYGVKD. The CDR3 length is 15 residues. CDR3 in amino acids: CAIGDSGSLADTQYF. CDR3 coding DNA: TGTGCCATCGGCGATAGCGGGAGCCTTGCAGATACGCAGTATTTT.

Only one count was recorded for this clone. The rearrangement links TRBV12-5 to TRBJ2-5; unclear D gene. The CDR3 extends over 15 amino acids. V was shortened by 0 bases and J by 9 bases, with 17 bases between the two germline ends. Germline lookup yields CDR1 LGHNT and CDR2 FRNRAP. The chain's CDR3 is CASGLVSQLKMSQYF. CDR3 bases: TGTGCTAGTGGTTTGGTATCACAGCTAAAGATGTCCCAGTACTTC.

This chain connects TRBV7-2 to TRBJ2-5, with TRBD2 as a possible D gene (6 bases). Per germline, CDR1 SGHTA and CDR2 FQGNSA. CDR3 length: 14 amino acids. The V gene lost 1 base and the J gene lost 4 bases, with 10 bases spanning the gap. In DNA form, the CDR3 reads TGTGCCAGCAGCTTAGGTAACGGGGGAGAGACCCAGTACTTC. Its translation is CASSLGNGGETQYF. The complete variable domain, with remaining parts taken from reference TRBV7-2 and TRBJ2-5, reads GAGVSQSPSNKVTEKGKDVELRCDPISGHTALYWYRQSLGQGLEFLIYFQGNSAPDKSGLPSDRFSAERTGGSVSTLTIQRTQQEDSAVYLCASSLGNGGETQYFGPGTRLLVL.

The chain employs TRBV18 and TRBJ2-4; TRBD1 is a possible D gene (6 bases). The CDR3 contains 14 residues. Trimming took off 2 bases at V and 8 bases at J, with 13 bases between the two ends. Germline loops: CDR1 KGHSH, CDR2 LQKENI. CDR3 region: CASSPNSRGDIQYF. CDR3 nucleotide sequence: TGTGCCAGCTCACCAAATTCCAGGGGTGACATTCAGTACTTC.

The CDR3 nucleotides read TGTGCCAGCAGTCCCGGGACAGTTGAGTTAGTGCAGTACTTC. This gives the protein CASSPGTVELVQYF. The genes are TRBV28 and TRBJ2-7; 7 bases match TRBD1. The junction had 13 bases not matched to a gene; V was cut back by 5 bases and J by 9 bases. This CDR3 comprises 14 residues. From germline, CDR1 is MDHEN and CDR2 SYDVKM.

Only a few counts were recorded for this clone. The chain recombines TRBV27 with TRBJ1-1, with D hard to call. The CDR3 spans 13 residues. CDR1 is MNHEY and CDR2 is SMNVEV in the germline V gene (reference sequence). V lost 0 bases and J 1 base, leaving 3 bases between the germline ends. The CDR3 reads CASSLSRNTEAFF. DNA for the CDR3: TGTGCCAGCAGTTTATCCAGGAACACTGAAGCTTTCTTT.

The rearrangement joins TRBV14 to TRBJ2-5; TRBD2 matches 8 bases. Trimming removed 4 bases from V and 4 bases from J; junction bases left unmatched: 2. The CDR3 runs to 13 residues. Per the germline V gene, CDR1 is SGHDN and CDR2 is FVKESK. The CDR3 DNA is TGTGCCAGCAGCCCCGGACTAGCAGAGACCCAGTACTTC. As protein: CASSPGLAETQYF.